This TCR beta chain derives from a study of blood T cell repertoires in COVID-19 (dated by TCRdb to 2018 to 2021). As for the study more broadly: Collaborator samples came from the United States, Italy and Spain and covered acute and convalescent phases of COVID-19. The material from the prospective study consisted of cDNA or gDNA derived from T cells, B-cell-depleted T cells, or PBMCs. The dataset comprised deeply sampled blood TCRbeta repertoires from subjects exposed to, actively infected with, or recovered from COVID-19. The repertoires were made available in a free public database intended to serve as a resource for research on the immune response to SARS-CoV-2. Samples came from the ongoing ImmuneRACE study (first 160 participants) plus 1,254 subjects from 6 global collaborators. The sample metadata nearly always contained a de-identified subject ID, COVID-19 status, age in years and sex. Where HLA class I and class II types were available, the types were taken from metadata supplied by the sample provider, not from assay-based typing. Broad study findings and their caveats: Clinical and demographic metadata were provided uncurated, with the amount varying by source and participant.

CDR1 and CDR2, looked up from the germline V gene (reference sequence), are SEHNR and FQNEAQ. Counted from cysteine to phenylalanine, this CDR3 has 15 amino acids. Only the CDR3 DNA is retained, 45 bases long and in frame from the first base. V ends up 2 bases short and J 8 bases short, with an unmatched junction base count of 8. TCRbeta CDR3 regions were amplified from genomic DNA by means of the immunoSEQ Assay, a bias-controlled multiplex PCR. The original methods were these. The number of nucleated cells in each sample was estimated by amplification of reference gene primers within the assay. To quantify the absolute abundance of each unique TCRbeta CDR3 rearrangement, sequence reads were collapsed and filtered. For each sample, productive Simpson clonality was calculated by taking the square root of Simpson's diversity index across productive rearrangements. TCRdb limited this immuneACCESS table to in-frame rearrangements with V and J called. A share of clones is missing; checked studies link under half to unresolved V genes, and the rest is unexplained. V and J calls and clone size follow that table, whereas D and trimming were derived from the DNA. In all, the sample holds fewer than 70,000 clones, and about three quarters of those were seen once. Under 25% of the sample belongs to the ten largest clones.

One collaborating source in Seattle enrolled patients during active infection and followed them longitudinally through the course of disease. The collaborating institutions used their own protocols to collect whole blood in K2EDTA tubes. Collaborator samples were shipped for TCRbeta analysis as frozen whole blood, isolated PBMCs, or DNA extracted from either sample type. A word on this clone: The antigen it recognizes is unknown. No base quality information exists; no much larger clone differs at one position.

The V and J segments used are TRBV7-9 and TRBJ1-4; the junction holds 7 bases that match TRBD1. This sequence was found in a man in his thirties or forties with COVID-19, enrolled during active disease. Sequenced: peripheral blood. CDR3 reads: CASSLPDRPSEKLFF. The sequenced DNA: TGTGCCAGCAGCTTACCGGACAGGCCCTCGGAAAAACTGTTTTTT.